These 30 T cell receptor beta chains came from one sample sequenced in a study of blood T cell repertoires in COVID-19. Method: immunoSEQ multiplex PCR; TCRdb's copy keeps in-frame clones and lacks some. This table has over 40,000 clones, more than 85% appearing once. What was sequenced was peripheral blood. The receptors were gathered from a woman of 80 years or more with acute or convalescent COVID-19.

The CDR3 DNA reads TGTGCCAGCTCACCATTCGGGTCGGGAGGTGGGAGCTCCTACAATGAGCAGTTCTTC. Its translation: CASSPFGSGGGSSYNEQFF. This sequence joins TRBV18 and TRBJ2-1; 7 bases align to TRBD2. In germline, CDR1 is KGHSH, CDR2 LQKENI. The CDR3 sequence is 19 residues long. The trim removed 2 bases at V and 0 bases at J, leaving 13 bases unmatched. The variable domain in full, completed from reference TRBV18 and TRBJ2-1, reads NAGVMQNPRHLVRRRGQEARLRCSPMKGHSHVYWYRQLPEEGLKFMVYLQKENIIDESGMPKERFSAEFPKEGPSILRIQQVVRGDSAAYFCASSPFGSGGGSSYNEQFFGPGTRLTVL.

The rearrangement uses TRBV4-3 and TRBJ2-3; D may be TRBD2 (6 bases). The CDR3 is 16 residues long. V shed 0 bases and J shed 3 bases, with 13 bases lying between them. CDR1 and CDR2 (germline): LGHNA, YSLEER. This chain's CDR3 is CASSQEYGGRTDTQYF. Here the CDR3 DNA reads TGCGCCAGCAGCCAAGAGTATGGGGGGAGGACAGATACGCAGTATTTT.

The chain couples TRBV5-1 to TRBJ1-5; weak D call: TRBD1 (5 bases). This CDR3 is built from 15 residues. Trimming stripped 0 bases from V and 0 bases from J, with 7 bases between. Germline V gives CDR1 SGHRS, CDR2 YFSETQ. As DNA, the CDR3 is TGCGCCAGCAGCTTGGAGGGGTATAGCAATCAGCCCCAGCATTTT. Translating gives CASSLEGYSNQPQHF.

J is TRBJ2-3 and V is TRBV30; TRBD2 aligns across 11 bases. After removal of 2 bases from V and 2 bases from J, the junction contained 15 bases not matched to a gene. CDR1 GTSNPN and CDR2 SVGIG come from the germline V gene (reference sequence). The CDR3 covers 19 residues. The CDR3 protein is CAWSRLAGGLRASTDTQYF. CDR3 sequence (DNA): TGTGCCTGGAGTCGCCTAGCGGGGGGTTTAAGGGCCTCCACAGATACGCAGTATTTT.

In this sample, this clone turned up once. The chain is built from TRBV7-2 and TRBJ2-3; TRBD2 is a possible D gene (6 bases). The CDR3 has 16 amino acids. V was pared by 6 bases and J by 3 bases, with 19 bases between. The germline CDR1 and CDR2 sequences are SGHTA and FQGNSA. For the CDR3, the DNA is TGTGCCAGCAGACGGCGCGGGGATTTAGCTACAGATACGCAGTATTTT. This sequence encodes CASRRRGDLATDTQYF.

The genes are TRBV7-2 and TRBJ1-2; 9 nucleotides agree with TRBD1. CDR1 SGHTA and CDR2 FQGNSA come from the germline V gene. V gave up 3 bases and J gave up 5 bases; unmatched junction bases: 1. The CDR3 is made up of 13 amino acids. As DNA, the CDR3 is TGTGCCAGCAGCTTTGGACAGGGGTATGGCTACACCTTC. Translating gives CASSFGQGYGYTF.

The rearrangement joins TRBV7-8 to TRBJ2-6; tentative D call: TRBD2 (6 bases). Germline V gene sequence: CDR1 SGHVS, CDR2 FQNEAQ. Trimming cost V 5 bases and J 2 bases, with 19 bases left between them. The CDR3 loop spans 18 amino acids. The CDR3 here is CASSPGASVWAGANVLTF. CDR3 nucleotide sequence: TGTGCCAGCAGCCCTGGGGCTAGCGTTTGGGCTGGGGCCAACGTCCTGACTTTC.

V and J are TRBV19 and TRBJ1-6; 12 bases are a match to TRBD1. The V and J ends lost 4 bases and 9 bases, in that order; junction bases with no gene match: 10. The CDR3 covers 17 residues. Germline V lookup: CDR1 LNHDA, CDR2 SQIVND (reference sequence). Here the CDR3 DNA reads TGTGCCAGTAGTACGCCGGTCTGGGACAGGGGGCTTTCACCCCTCCACTTT. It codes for CASSTPVWDRGLSPLHF.

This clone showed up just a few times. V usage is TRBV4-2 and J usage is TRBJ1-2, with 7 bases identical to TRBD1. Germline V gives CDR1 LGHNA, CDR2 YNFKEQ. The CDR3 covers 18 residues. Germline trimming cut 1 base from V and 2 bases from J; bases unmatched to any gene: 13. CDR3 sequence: CASSQAAGERQGNYGYTF. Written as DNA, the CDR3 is TGTGCCAGCAGCCAAGCAGCGGGGGAAAGACAGGGCAACTATGGCTACACCTTC.

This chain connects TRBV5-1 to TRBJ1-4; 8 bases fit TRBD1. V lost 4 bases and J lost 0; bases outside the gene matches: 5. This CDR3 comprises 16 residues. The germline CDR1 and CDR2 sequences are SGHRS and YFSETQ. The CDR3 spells CASSRGQGATNEKLFF. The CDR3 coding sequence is TGCGCCAGCAGCCGCGGACAGGGTGCAACTAATGAAAAACTGTTTTTT.

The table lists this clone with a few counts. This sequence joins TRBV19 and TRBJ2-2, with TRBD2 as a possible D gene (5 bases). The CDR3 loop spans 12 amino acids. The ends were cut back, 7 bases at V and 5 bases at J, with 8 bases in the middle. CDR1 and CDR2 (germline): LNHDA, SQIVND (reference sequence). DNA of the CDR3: TGTGCCAGTACAACGGGAACCGGGGAGCTGTTTTTT. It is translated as CASTTGTGELFF.

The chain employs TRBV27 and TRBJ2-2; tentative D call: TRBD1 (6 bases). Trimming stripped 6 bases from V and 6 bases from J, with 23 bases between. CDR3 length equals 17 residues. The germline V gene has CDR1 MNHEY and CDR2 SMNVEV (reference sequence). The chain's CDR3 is CASRKPDRTVLAGELFF. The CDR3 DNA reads TGTGCCAGCAGGAAACCTGACAGGACCGTTCTCGCCGGGGAGCTGTTTTTT.

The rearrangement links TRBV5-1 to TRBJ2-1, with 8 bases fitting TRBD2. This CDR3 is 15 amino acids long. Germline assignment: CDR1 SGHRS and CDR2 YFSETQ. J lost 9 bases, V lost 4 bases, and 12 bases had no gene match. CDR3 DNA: TGCGCCAGCAGCGCCGGGACTAGTGTCTTCCTTGAGCAGTTCTTC. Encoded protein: CASSAGTSVFLEQFF. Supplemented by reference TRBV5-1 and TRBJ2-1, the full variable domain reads KAGVTQTPRYLIKTRGQQVTLSCSPISGHRSVSWYQQTPGQGLQFLFEYFSETQRNKGNFPGRFSGRQFSNSRSEMNVSTLELGDSALYLCASSAGTSVFLEQFFGPGTRLTVL.

CDR3 in DNA: TGTGCCAGCAGCAAACACGACCAAGAGACCCAGTACTTC. The encoded protein is CASSKHDQETQYF. This sequence joins TRBV27 and TRBJ2-5; no clear D. The V gene lost 6 bases and the J gene lost 0 bases, with 8 bases spanning the gap. The length of the CDR3 is 13 residues. CDR1 MNHEY and CDR2 SMNVEV come from the germline V gene (reference sequence).

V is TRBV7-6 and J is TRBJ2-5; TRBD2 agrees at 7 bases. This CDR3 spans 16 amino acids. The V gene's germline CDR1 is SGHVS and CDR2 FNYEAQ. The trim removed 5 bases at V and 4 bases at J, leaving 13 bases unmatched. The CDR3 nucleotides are TGTGCCAGCAGCCCCCAAGGGGCGGGAGTCCTAGAGACCCAGTACTTC. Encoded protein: CASSPQGAGVLETQYF.

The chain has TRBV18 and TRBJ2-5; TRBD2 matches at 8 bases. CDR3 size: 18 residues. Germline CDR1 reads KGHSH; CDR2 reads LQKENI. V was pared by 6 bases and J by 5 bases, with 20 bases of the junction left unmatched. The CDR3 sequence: CASSSREGLGHPIETQYF. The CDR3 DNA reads TGTGCCAGCTCGTCTAGAGAGGGACTAGGTCACCCTATTGAGACCCAGTACTTC.

The CDR3 nucleotides read TGCGCCAGCAGCCCCGGACAGGGGGCGCCGCATGGCTACACCTTC. It specifies CASSPGQGAPHGYTF. This rearrangement joins TRBV5-1 to TRBJ1-2; 11 bases are a match to TRBD1. V lost 4 bases and J lost 6; bases outside the gene matches: 8. The V gene's germline CDR1 is SGHRS and CDR2 YFSETQ. CDR3 size: 15 residues.

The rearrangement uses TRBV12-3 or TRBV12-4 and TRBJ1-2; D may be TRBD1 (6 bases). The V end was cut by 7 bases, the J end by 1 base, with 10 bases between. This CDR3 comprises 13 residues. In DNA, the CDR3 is TGTGCCAGCACCGAACAGGGTAACTATGGCTACACCTTC. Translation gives CASTEQGNYGYTF.

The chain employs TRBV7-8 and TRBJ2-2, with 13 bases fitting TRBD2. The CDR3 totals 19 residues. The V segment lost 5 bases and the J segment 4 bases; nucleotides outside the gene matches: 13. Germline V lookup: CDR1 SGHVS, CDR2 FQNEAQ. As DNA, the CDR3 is TGTGCCAGCAGCCTGAGACTAGCGGGAGGTCTACAGGGCACCGGGGAGCTGTTTTTT. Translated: CASSLRLAGGLQGTGELFF.

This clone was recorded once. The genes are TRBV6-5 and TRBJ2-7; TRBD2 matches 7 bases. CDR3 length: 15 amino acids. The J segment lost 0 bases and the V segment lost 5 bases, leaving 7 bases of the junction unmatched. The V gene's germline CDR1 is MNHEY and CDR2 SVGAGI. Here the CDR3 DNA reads TGTGCCAGCAGTACCGGGACTACCGACTCCTACGAGCAGTACTTC. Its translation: CASSTGTTDSYEQYF.

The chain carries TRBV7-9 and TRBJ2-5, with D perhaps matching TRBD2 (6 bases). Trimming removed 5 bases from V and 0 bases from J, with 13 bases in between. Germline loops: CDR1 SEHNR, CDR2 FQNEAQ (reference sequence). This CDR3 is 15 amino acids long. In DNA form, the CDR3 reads TGTGCCAGCAGCCACGGCGGGGTGTACCAAGAGACCCAGTACTTC. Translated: CASSHGGVYQETQYF.

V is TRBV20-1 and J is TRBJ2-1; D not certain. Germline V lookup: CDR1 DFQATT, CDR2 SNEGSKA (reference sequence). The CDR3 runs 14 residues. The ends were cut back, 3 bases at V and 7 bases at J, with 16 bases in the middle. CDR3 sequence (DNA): TGCAGTGCTAGTTCACCGCCCGTCAGGAATGAGCAGTTCTTC. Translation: CSASSPPVRNEQFF.

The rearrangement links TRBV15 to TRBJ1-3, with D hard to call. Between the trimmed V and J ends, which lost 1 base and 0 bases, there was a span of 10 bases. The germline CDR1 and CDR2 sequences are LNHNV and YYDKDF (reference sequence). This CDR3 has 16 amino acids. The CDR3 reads CATSRVQLSSGNTIYF. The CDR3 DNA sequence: TGTGCCACCAGCAGAGTCCAATTGTCCTCTGGAAACACCATATATTTT.

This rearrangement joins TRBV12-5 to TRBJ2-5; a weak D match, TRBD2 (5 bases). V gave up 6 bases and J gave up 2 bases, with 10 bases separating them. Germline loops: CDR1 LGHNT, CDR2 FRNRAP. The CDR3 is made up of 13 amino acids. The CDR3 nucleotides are TGTGCTAGTGGCCCATCGGGGCAAGAGACCCAGTACTTC. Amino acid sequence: CASGPSGQETQYF.

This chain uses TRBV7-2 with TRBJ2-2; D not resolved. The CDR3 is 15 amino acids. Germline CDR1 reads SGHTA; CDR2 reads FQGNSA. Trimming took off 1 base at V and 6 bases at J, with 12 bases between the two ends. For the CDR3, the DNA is TGTGCCAGCAGCTTAGGTTTTCAGGCCGCCGGGGAGCTGTTTTTT. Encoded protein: CASSLGFQAAGELFF.

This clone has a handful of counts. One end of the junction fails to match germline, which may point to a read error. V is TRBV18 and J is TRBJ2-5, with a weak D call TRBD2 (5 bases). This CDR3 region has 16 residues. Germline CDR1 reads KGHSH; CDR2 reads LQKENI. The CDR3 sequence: CASSPPAGGVQETQYF. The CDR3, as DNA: TGTGCCAGCTCCCCACCGGCAGGAGGTGTACAAGAGACCCAGTACTTC.

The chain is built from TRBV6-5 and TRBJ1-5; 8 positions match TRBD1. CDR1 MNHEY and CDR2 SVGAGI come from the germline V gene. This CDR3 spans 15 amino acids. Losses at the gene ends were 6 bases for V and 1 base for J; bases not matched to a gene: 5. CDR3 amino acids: CASSPDRASNQPQHF. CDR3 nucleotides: TGTGCCAGCAGCCCGGACAGGGCGAGCAATCAGCCCCAGCATTTT.

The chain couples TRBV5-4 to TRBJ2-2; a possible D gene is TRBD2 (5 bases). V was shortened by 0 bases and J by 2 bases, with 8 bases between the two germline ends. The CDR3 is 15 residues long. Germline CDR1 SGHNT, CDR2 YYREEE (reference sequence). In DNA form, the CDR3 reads TGTGCCAGCAGCTTGGGGACTCATAACACCGGGGAGCTGTTTTTT. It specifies CASSLGTHNTGELFF.

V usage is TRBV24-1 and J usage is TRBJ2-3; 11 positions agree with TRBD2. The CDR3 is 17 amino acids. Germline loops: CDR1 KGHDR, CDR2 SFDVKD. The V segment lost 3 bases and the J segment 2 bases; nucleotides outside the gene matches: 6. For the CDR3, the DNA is TGTGCCACCAGTGATCCACTTAGCGGGAGGGACACAGATACGCAGTATTTT. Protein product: CATSDPLSGRDTDTQYF.

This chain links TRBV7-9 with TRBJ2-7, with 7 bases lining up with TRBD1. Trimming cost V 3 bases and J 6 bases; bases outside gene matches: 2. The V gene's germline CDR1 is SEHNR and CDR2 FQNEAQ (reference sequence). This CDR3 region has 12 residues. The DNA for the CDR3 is TGTGCCAGCAGCTTCACAGGGGCCGAGCAGTACTTC. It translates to CASSFTGAEQYF.